These T cell receptor beta chains were read from a single sample in a study of T cell responses to AZD1222 COVID-19 vaccine. TCRdb keeps only in-frame clones here, not all; method: immunoSEQ multiplex PCR. The table lists some 130,000 clones, about 94% of them singletons, with about 5.1% in the top ten. Sequenced material: peripheral blood, taken on day 0 of AZD1222 vaccination. The source is an adult in good health. Both conserved end residues are part of each CDR3. The size field is filled for only some rows; it gives once, few, many or a size class.

V gene	clone size	CDR3 protein
TRBV24-1	-	CATQGWGTGELFF
TRBV3-1/TRBV3-2	-	CASSQDAPALTTDTQYF
TRBV12-5	-	CASGPHRSGTSGSSPNEQFF
TRBV5-6	once	CASSLGTGHGYTF
TRBV2	-	CASSAGLAGPVSYEQYF
TRBV11-3	-	CASSLDPGTNNEQFF
TRBV25-1	few	CASSERSGSSYEQYF
TRBV29-1	once	CSVVAEAYEQYF
TRBV7-2	-	CASSLPGQVVSTDTQYF
TRBV7-3	-	CASSIGPTGELFF
TRBV5-6	-	CASSELQGLRGYTF
TRBV3-1/TRBV3-2	-	CASSSGPSTNEKLFF
TRBV15	-	CATRGNSYEQYF
TRBV27	-	CASSPGQINYGYTF
TRBV28	-	CASSQHRVLLVYTF
TRBV7-6	-	CASSLGEGVYGYTF
TRBV19	-	CASSTGLAGYNEQFF
TRBV11-2	-	CASSFGGISYEQYF
TRBV5-1	-	CASSSAARVGGNTIYF
TRBV2	once	CASSEAAEFTEAFF
TRBV25-1	-	CASSEDGAYTF
TRBV19	-	CASSVVLAGVGTGELFF
TRBV5-1	-	CASSLRERGFRTQYF
TRBV6-5	-	CASSYSGNYGYTF
TRBV19	-	CASSRGEGLFF
TRBV3-1/TRBV3-2	-	CASSQREGQPQHF
TRBV7-9	-	CASSLALNEQFF
TRBV30	-	CAWSVRRDTEAFF
TRBV3-1/TRBV3-2	-	CASSLGLAGMIYEQYF
TRBV7-8	-	CASSSPGRRKNEQFF
TRBV19	-	CASSIWAGRETQYF
TRBV6-5	-	CASSYGTQETQYF
TRBV18	once	CASSRAGEKLFF
TRBV5-1	-	CASSLNPYYGYTF
TRBV18	-	CASSPTNSGANVLTF
TRBV2	-	CASSEARGRRGDTIYF
TRBV28	-	CASSTRTVIYGYTF
TRBV7-8	few	CASSLAFDRVAEAFF
TRBV3-1/TRBV3-2	-	CASSQGSPLHF
TRBV5-6	-	CASSSRTGAGNTIYF
TRBV25-1	-	CASSVPGTYEQYF
TRBV6-5	-	CASSQRRDRHEKLFF
TRBV27	-	CASSFNRGETQYF
TRBV6-2/TRBV6-3	-	CASSYASGGYNEQFF
TRBV10-2	-	CASSEDRANYGYTF
TRBV7-2	-	CASSLESDNEKLFF
TRBV29-1	-	CSLTGTAGIMNTEAFF
TRBV7-3	-	CASRETGTVERGLTGELFF